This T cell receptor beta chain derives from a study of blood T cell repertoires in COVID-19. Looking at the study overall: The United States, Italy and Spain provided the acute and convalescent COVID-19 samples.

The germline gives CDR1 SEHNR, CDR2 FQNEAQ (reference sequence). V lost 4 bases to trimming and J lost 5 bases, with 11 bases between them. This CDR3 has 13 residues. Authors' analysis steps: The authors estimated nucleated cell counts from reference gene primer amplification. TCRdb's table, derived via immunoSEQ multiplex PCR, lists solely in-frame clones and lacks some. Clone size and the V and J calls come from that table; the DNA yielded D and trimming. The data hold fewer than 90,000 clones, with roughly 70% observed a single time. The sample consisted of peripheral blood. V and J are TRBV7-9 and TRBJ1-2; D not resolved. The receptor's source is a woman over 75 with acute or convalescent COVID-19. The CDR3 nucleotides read TGTGCCAGCAGCTACCCGGGAGAATATGGCTACACCTTC. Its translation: CASSYPGEYGYTF.